The next 9 T cell receptor beta chains were all read from a single sample in a study of shared clonotypes between healthy human individuals. Here immunoSEQ multiplex PCR was the method, and the copy in TCRdb shows in-frame clones only, minus some. The sample includes 190,000 or so clones, 65% to 70% of them seen just once. The sequenced material came from memory CD4+ T cells sorted from blood. Subset in this sample: CD45RA-negative fraction. These TCRs come from a man under 40 in good health.

This clone was counted only a few times. The chain couples TRBV18 to TRBJ2-2; D ambiguous. V was cut by 0 bases and J by 4 bases, with 9 bases left in between. The CDR3 runs to 15 residues. From germline, CDR1 is KGHSH and CDR2 LQKENI. The CDR3 region is CASSPPRVGTGELFF. In DNA, the CDR3 is TGTGCCAGCTCACCACCAAGGGTTGGCACCGGGGAGCTGTTTTTT. Together with reference TRBV18 and TRBJ2-2, the CDR3 gives the full variable domain: NAGVMQNPRHLVRRRGQEARLRCSPMKGHSHVYWYRQLPEEGLKFMVYLQKENIIDESGMPKERFSAEFPKEGPSILRIQQVVRGDSAAYFCASSPPRVGTGELFFGEGSRLTVL.

This chain joins TRBV5-4 and TRBJ2-1; maybe TRBD2 (5 bases). The V end lost 4 bases, the J end lost 4 bases, and 12 bases lay between the germline ends. From germline, CDR1 is SGHNT and CDR2 YYREEE (reference sequence). CDR3 length equals 14 residues. The CDR3 DNA reads as TGTGCCAGCAGCACGACGACGGGGTACAATGAGCAGTTCTTC. Its translation: CASSTTTGYNEQFF.

This clone was counted a few times. The chain links TRBV5-4 to TRBJ1-2, with a tentative D call TRBD1 (6 bases). This CDR3 has 19 amino acids. CDR1 SGHNT and CDR2 YYREEE come from the germline V gene (reference sequence). V lost 0 bases, J lost 3 bases, and 24 bases lay in between. CDR3 bases: TGTGCCAGCAGCTTGGGTCCTGCTCCGGGGGGGCAGGGAGACTATGGCTACACCTTC. Its protein product is CASSLGPAPGGQGDYGYTF.

Ten or more counts support this clone. The chain has TRBV29-1 and TRBJ2-1, with D unclear. The germline gives CDR1 SQVTM, CDR2 ANQGSEA. V was clipped by 1 base and J by 8 bases, with 9 bases between them. The CDR3 contains 12 residues. The CDR3 loop reads CSVEVLTHEQFF. The CDR3 DNA is TGCAGCGTTGAAGTGCTAACCCATGAGCAGTTCTTC.

The CDR3 region has the DNA TGTGCCAGCTCACCACCTGATGGTTCCCTTGAGCAGTTCTTC. Protein sequence: CASSPPDGSLEQFF. The rearrangement uses TRBV18 and TRBJ2-1; no definite D call. Germline assignment: CDR1 KGHSH and CDR2 LQKENI. CDR3 size: 14 residues. V was clipped by 0 bases and J by 9 bases, with 12 bases between them.

The sample holds a few counts of this clone. The gene calls are TRBV6-4 and TRBJ2-6; D is possibly TRBD1 or TRBD2 (6 bases each). Trimming removed 4 bases from V and 2 bases from J, with 12 bases in between. The CDR3 covers 16 residues. CDR1 is MRHNA and CDR2 is SNTAGT in the germline V gene. In nucleotides, the CDR3 is TGTGCCAGCAGTGTAAGGAGGGGGGCTGGGGCCAACGTCCTGACTTTC. Protein product: CASSVRRGAGANVLTF.

With regard to this clone: In the same sample, other DNA sequences code for this CDR3. The gene calls are TRBV7-2 and TRBJ1-5; TRBD1 agrees at 9 bases. Germline V lookup: CDR1 SGHTA, CDR2 FQGNSA. CDR3 size: 15 residues. V lost 5 bases and J lost 0; bases outside the gene matches: 2. CDR3 protein: CASSRDRVSNQPQHF. CDR3 DNA sequence: TGTGCCAGCAGCCGGGACAGGGTTAGCAATCAGCCCCAGCATTTT.

The chain employs TRBV29-1 and TRBJ2-7; perhaps TRBD1 as D (6 bases). CDR1 is SQVTM and CDR2 is ANQGSEA in the germline V gene. The V and J ends lost 4 bases and 4 bases respectively, with 11 bases between them. CDR3 size: 12 residues. This chain's CDR3 is CSVAGQSYEQYF. The CDR3 DNA is TGCAGCGTTGCGGGACAAAGTTACGAGCAGTACTTC.

This clone was detected once. CDR3 DNA sequence: TGTGCCAGCAGGGCGACAGGGACCGGGGAGCTGTTTTTT. Translating it yields CASRATGTGELFF. The gene calls are TRBV11-3 and TRBJ2-2, with TRBD1 identical over 7 bases. Germline-derived CDR1 and CDR2 are SGHNT and YENEEA. The CDR3 has 13 amino acids. V dropped 6 bases and J dropped 5; count of bases not matched to a gene: 3.